The 14 T cell receptor beta chains reported below all come from one sample, sequenced in a study of cytomegalovirus exposure and HLA in healthy donors. In the PCR, 60 Vbeta and 13 Jbeta primers were used. Sequenced by immunoSEQ multiplex PCR; TCRdb stores in-frame clones only, minus some. The table records around 200,000 clones, about 80% of them present only once. Sequencing input: PBMCs. Source of these receptors: a woman aged 50 to 65 in good health and CMV-seropositive.

V gene TRBV2 combines with J gene TRBJ2-5, with a tentative D call TRBD1 (6 bases). CDR1 is SNHLY and CDR2 is FYNNEI in the germline V gene. The CDR3 spans 15 residues. V lost 6 bases and J lost 9, with 23 bases in between. The CDR3 here is CASRGGHWERLAQYF. CDR3 coding DNA: TGTGCCAGCAGAGGGGGACATTGGGAAAGATTAGCCCAGTACTTC.

The sample holds one count of this clone. The CDR3 region is CASSPRTDEQYF. CDR3 nucleotides: TGTGCCAGCAGCCCCAGGACAGACGAGCAGTACTTC. This sequence joins TRBV11-2 and TRBJ2-7, with TRBD1 as a possible D gene (6 bases). Germline CDR1 and CDR2: SGHAT and FQNNGV. Trimming removed 5 bases at V and 5 bases at J, with 10 bases between. The CDR3 length is 12 residues.

This clone was detected only a few times. The chain has TRBV6-5 and TRBJ1-1; the D gene is possibly TRBD1 (5 bases). Per the germline V gene, CDR1 is MNHEY and CDR2 is SVGAGI. V shed 0 bases and J shed 2 bases, with 13 bases lying between them. There are 16 residues in the CDR3. The CDR3 loop is CASSYSNRGPNTEAFF. CDR3 nucleotide sequence: TGTGCCAGCAGTTACTCGAATAGGGGCCCAAACACTGAAGCTTTCTTT.

The CDR3 protein is CASSVGQGAVTEAFF. Written as DNA, the CDR3 is TGTGCCAGCAGCGTCGGGCAGGGGGCGGTCACTGAAGCTTTCTTT. The chain is built from TRBV9 and TRBJ1-1, with 8 bases identical to TRBD1. Germline values: CDR1 SGDLS, CDR2 YYNGEE. The J segment lost 4 bases and the V segment lost 2 bases, leaving 7 bases of the junction unmatched. The CDR3 extends over 15 amino acids.

The chain couples TRBV7-9 to TRBJ2-7; the D is unclear. Trimming left V 5 bases short and J 2 bases short, with 16 bases between. Germline V lookup: CDR1 SEHNR, CDR2 FQNEAQ (reference sequence). The CDR3 sequence is 15 residues long. The CDR3 loop is CASSPLARPTYEQYF. Written as DNA, the CDR3 is TGTGCCAGCAGCCCGCTCGCCAGGCCGACCTACGAGCAGTACTTC.

J is TRBJ1-2 and V is TRBV6-1; 7 positions agree with TRBD1. The V and J ends lost 6 bases and 6 bases, in that order; junction bases with no gene match: 4. The CDR3 loop spans 12 amino acids. Germline CDR1 reads MNHNS; CDR2 reads SASEGT. The DNA for the CDR3 is TGTGCCAGCAGGATACAGGGGCATGGCTACACCTTC. This translates into CASRIQGHGYTF.

In this sample, this clone turned up a few times. This chain uses TRBV10-3 with TRBJ1-1, with D hard to call. From germline, CDR1 is ENHRY and CDR2 SYGVKD. V dropped 4 bases and J dropped 0 bases, with 12 bases sitting between them. The CDR3 runs to 15 residues. This CDR3 reads CAISASQDLNTEAFF. CDR3 nucleotides: TGTGCCATCAGTGCATCCCAGGATTTGAACACTGAAGCTTTCTTT.

This clone was recorded only once. The J gene is TRBJ2-3, the V gene TRBV19; 9 nucleotides align to TRBD1. Per the germline V gene, CDR1 is LNHDA and CDR2 is SQIVND (reference sequence). CDR3 length: 16 amino acids. The ends lost 4 bases at V and 0 bases at J; junction bases unmatched: 5. The CDR3 region has the DNA TGTGCCAGTAGTAAAACAGGGGGCTTAAGCACAGATACGCAGTATTTT. Translation: CASSKTGGLSTDTQYF.

On this clone: Germline and junction disagree at one end, which may indicate a read error. The chain employs TRBV30 and TRBJ2-3; 7 positions agree with TRBD1. From germline, CDR1 is GTSNPN and CDR2 SVGIG (reference sequence). This CDR3 has 12 residues. CDR3 residues: CVWSYRGNTQYF. The CDR3 DNA reads as TGTGTCTGGAGTTACAGGGGCAATACGCAGTATTTT.

V usage is TRBV15 and J usage is TRBJ2-5; 9 bases are a match to TRBD2. Germline lookup yields CDR1 LNHNV and CDR2 YYDKDF (reference sequence). Unmatched junction bases numbered 7, after V lost 0 bases and J lost 5 bases. This CDR3 comprises 16 residues. The CDR3 nucleotides read TGTGCCACCAGCAGAGATTTCGGCGGGGGGGCGGAGACCCAGTACTTC. Amino acids: CATSRDFGGGAETQYF.

V gene TRBV10-1 combines with J gene TRBJ1-5; TRBD1 agrees at 9 bases. V lost 0 bases and J lost 3; bases outside the gene matches: 6. The CDR3 covers 17 residues. Germline V gene sequence: CDR1 WNHNN, CDR2 SYGVQD (reference sequence). This CDR3 is CASSESNRDRDNQPQHF. CDR3 bases: TGCGCCAGCAGTGAGTCAAACCGGGACAGGGACAATCAGCCCCAGCATTTT.

The chain employs TRBV6-6 and TRBJ2-2; the match to TRBD2 covers 8 bases. Germline CDR1 MNHNY, CDR2 SVGAGI (reference sequence). The V segment lost 3 bases and the J segment 4 bases; nucleotides outside the gene matches: 4. CDR3 size: 15 residues. The CDR3 sequence: CASSYTAGATGELFF. CDR3 nucleotides: TGTGCCAGCAGTTATACAGCGGGGGCCACCGGGGAGCTGTTTTTT.

The chain is built from TRBV4-3 and TRBJ1-1, with D unclear. The CDR3 has 14 residues. Germline V gene lookup returns CDR1 LGHNA and CDR2 YSLEER. Trimming stripped 0 bases from V and 4 bases from J, with 9 bases between. The CDR3 loop is CASSQDRGGTEAFF. The CDR3, as DNA: TGCGCCAGCAGCCAAGATCGGGGAGGCACTGAAGCTTTCTTT.

V usage is TRBV5-4 and J usage is TRBJ1-4; 9 bases line up with TRBD1. The CDR3 is 14 residues long. Germline trimming cut 4 bases from V and 10 bases from J; bases unmatched to any gene: 8. Germline CDR1 is SGHNT and CDR2 is YYREEE (reference sequence). The CDR3 here is CASSLDRGKGKLFF. For the CDR3, the DNA is TGTGCCAGCAGCCTGGACAGGGGCAAGGGAAAACTGTTTTTT.